This T cell receptor (beta chain) was sequenced during a study of blood T cell repertoires in COVID-19. Study-wide background: COVID-19 samples collected from the United States, Italy and Spain covered acute and convalescent phases. PBMCs, B-cell-depleted T cells, or T cells were the source of the cDNA or gDNA that made up the material.

Individuals aged roughly 18 to 100 years were recruited from approximately 24 US areas. Authors' data handling: Nucleated cell counts were estimated from reference gene primer amplification. Assay: immunoSEQ multiplex PCR; the TCRdb copy retains only in-frame clones and omits some. The V and J calls and the clone size are those of that table, but D and trimming were determined from the DNA. This sample has 200,000 to 300,000 clones, with around 86% found just once. This clone was counted a single time. The germline gives CDR1 SGHTA, CDR2 FQGTGA. The CDR3 contains 14 residues. V was cut by 1 base and J by 2 bases, with 7 bases left in between.

Sequenced material: PBMCs or T cells enriched from blood (not recorded which). The TCR originated in a woman in her fifties or sixties who had recovered from COVID-19. This chain connects TRBV7-3 to TRBJ2-3, with a possible D match to TRBD2 (6 bases). The chain's CDR3 is CASSLSGATDTQYF. For the CDR3, the DNA is TGTGCCAGCAGCTTAAGCGGGGCCACAGATACGCAGTATTTT.